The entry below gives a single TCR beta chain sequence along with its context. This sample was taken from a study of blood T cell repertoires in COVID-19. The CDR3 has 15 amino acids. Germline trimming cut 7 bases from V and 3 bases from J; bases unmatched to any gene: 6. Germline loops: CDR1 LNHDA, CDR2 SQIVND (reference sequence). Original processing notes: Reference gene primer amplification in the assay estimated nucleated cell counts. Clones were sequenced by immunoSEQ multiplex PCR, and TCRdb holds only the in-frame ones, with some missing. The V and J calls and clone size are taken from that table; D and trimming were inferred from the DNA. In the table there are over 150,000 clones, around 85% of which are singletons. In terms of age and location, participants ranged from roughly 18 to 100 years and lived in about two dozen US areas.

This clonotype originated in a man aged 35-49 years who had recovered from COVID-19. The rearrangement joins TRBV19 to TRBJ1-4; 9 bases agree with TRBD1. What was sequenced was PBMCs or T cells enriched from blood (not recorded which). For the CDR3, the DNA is TGTGCCAGTATTGCCAGGGACAGGGCTAATGAAAAACTGTTTTTT. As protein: CASIARDRANEKLFF.